This T cell receptor (beta chain) appears in the sequencing data of a study of blood T cell repertoires in COVID-19. The CDR3 loop spans 14 amino acids. CDR1 and CDR2 from the germline V gene are KGHDR and SFDVKD. With V trimmed by 4 bases and J by 7 bases, 7 bases remained unmatched. Some clones are missing from TCRdb's copy, which holds only in-frame ones; the method was immunoSEQ multiplex PCR. The sample yields roughly 240,000 clones, around 90% seen once. Sequenced material: PBMCs or T cells enriched from blood (not recorded which). The chain couples TRBV24-1 to TRBJ1-2; 8 positions agree with TRBD1. The clonotype was recovered from a woman in her 30s with acute COVID-19. CDR3 region: CATSDAGGLGGYTF. CDR3 bases: TGTGCCACCAGTGACGCAGGGGGCCTCGGTGGCTACACCTTC.